The rows below give T cell receptor beta chains drawn from one sample of a study of cytomegalovirus exposure and HLA in healthy donors. Using immunoSEQ multiplex PCR, the repertoire was profiled, and TCRdb retains in-frame clones only, with some absent. Of approximately 150,000 clones in the sample, over 70% were seen once. What was sequenced was PBMCs. The source of these receptors is a woman aged 40 to 50 in good health and CMV-seropositive. CDR3s include the opening cysteine and the closing phenylalanine or tryptophan. D genes are given only for firm matches. A clone size is listed for some rows: how often the clone was seen (once, few, many), or a class if it is expanded.

j_call d_call v_call clone_size cdr3_aa cdr3_nt
TRBJ1-2 NA TRBV11-2 NA CASSFSGSYGYTF TGTGCCAGCAGCTTCTCAGGTTCCTATGGCTACACCTTC
TRBJ2-4 TRBD2 TRBV7-2 NA CASSSKAGGKNIQYF TGTGCCAGCAGCTCCAAGGCGGGGGGCAAAAACATTCAGTACTTC
TRBJ2-7 TRBD2 TRBV28 few CASSSGLLYEQYF TGTGCCAGCTCGTCGGGACTACTATACGAGCAGTACTTC
TRBJ2-7 TRBD1 TRBV25-1 NA CASSEGGDGTGAFGEQYF TGTGCCAGCAGTGAGGGGGGGGATGGGACAGGGGCTTTTGGGGAGCAGTACTTC
TRBJ1-2 NA TRBV19 once CASNPARAVGYTF TGTGCCAGTAATCCGGCCAGGGCTGTTGGCTACACCTTC
TRBJ2-3 NA TRBV30 NA CAWGDIDTQYF TGTGCCTGGGGGGACATAGATACGCAGTATTTT
TRBJ2-3 TRBD2 TRBV5-1 NA CASSLETSGGTDTQYF TGCGCCAGCAGCTTGGAGACTAGCGGGGGGACAGATACGCAGTATTTT
TRBJ1-3 NA TRBV7-9 NA CSSSLVSNPTNTIYF TGTTCCAGCAGTCTAGTATCTAATCCCACCAACACCATATATTTT
TRBJ1-6 NA TRBV30 NA CAWSAVGTSNNSPLHF TGTGCCTGGAGTGCCGTCGGGACATCAAATAATTCACCCCTCCACTTT
TRBJ2-2 TRBD1 TRBV10-2 once CATKQTGQPTGELFF TGCGCCACCAAGCAGACAGGGCAGCCCACCGGGGAGCTGTTTTTT
TRBJ2-4 NA TRBV30 NA CAWGAPSVSQYF TGTGCCTGGGGGGCGCCTAGCGTCAGTCAGTACTTC
TRBJ2-7 TRBD2 TRBV4-1 NA CASSQRTSYEQYF TGCGCCAGCAGCCAAAGGACTAGCTACGAGCAGTACTTC
TRBJ2-5 TRBD2 TRBV15 NA CATSHRGGGGQETQYF TGTGCCACCAGCCACCGGGGCGGGGGGGGGCAAGAGACCCAGTACTTC
TRBJ1-5 TRBD1 TRBV2 few CASSPGTGLSFSNQPQHF TGTGCCAGCAGTCCCGGGACAGGGCTCAGTTTTAGCAATCAGCCCCAGCATTTT
TRBJ2-4 TRBD1 TRBV25-1 once CASSAPGTGGGIQYF TGTGCCAGCAGTGCCCCCGGGACAGGCGGTGGCATTCAGTACTTC
TRBJ1-2 NA TRBV2 NA CASSEGGNYGHTF TGTGCCAGCAGTGAAGGAGGGAACTATGGCCACACCTTC
TRBJ2-7 NA TRBV5-4 once CASSAGPLTLEQYF TGTGCCAGCAGCGCGGGCCCCCTCACCCTCGAGCAGTACTTC
TRBJ1-1 TRBD1 TRBV12-5 NA CASGLSRTGVSTEAFF TGTGCTAGTGGTTTGTCCCGGACAGGCGTAAGCACTGAAGCTTTCTTT
TRBJ2-5 NA TRBV28 NA CASSLSGTLQETQYF TGTGCCAGCAGTTTATCCGGGACTCTCCAAGAGACCCAGTACTTC
TRBJ1-1 NA TRBV7-3 few CASSLQGTTEAFF TGTGCCAGCAGCTTACAGGGGACCACTGAAGCTTTCTTT
TRBJ2-5 TRBD2 TRBV30 NA CAWSKGASGGNKETQYF TGTGCCTGGAGTAAGGGAGCTAGCGGGGGGAATAAAGAGACCCAGTACTTC
TRBJ2-3 NA TRBV5-6 once CASRRDIGVTQYF TGTGCCAGCAGACGGGACATTGGGGTAACGCAGTATTTT
TRBJ2-7 NA TRBV6-6 few CANRYGAYEQYF TGTGCCAACAGGTACGGGGCATACGAGCAGTACTTC
TRBJ1-2 TRBD1 TRBV4-1 NA CASSLRQGLGYGYTF TGCGCCAGCAGCCTTAGACAGGGGTTAGGCTATGGCTACACCTTC
TRBJ2-7 NA TRBV7-2 NA CASSPDRSSGQYF TGTGCCAGCAGTCCGGACAGATCCTCCGGGCAGTACTTC
TRBJ2-1 NA TRBV5-8 NA CASSLGGHLFDEQFF TGTGCCAGCAGCTTGGGCGGGCACCTCTTCGATGAGCAGTTCTTC
TRBJ1-1 NA TRBV6-4 NA CASSARRETEAFF TGTGCCAGCAGTGCCCGAAGGGAGACTGAAGCTTTCTTT
TRBJ2-5 TRBD2 TRBV2 few CASRRGGTIQETQYF TGTGCCAGCAGGCGGGGCGGGACTATACAAGAGACCCAGTACTTC
TRBJ1-2 TRBD1 TRBV28 NA CASSPSRGQGAGYTF TGTGCCAGCAGTCCATCGAGAGGACAGGGGGCCGGCTACACCTTC
TRBJ2-5 TRBD2 TRBV5-1 NA CASSLRTSGGTQYF TGCGCCAGCAGCTTAAGGACTAGCGGGGGGACCCAGTACTTC
TRBJ2-7 NA TRBV11-3 NA CASSSSSRDEQYF TGTGCCAGCAGCTCTAGTTCGAGGGACGAGCAGTACTTC
TRBJ2-1 TRBD2 TRBV7-2 NA CASKPLADPSYNEQFF TGTGCCAGCAAACCCCTAGCGGACCCATCCTACAATGAGCAGTTCTTC
TRBJ2-2 TRBD1 TRBV23-1 NA CASSLEGTANTGELFF TGCGCCAGCAGTCTCGAAGGGACAGCCAACACCGGGGAGCTGTTTTTT
TRBJ2-2 NA TRBV4-1 few CASSQGAAGGGELFF TGCGCCAGCAGCCAAGGAGCGGCTGGTGGCGGGGAGCTGTTTTTT
TRBJ1-5 TRBD1 TRBV11-3 NA CASSLDRDSTINSHF TGTGCCAGCAGCTTAGACCGGGACAGCACAATAAATTCGCATTTT
TRBJ1-2 NA TRBV28 NA CATSWGGGYTF TGTGCCACATCATGGGGCGGTGGCTACACCTTC
TRBJ2-1 TRBD1 TRBV15 NA CATSREIGQGFLGSYNEQFF TGTGCCACCAGCAGAGAGATAGGACAGGGGTTCTTGGGCTCCTACAATGAGCAGTTCTTC
TRBJ2-3 TRBD2 TRBV30 NA CAWSVVTSGNGGTDTQYF TGTGCCTGGAGTGTGGTGACTAGCGGGAACGGGGGCACAGATACGCAGTATTTT
TRBJ1-2 NA TRBV6-1 NA CASNLAGYGYTF TGTGCCAGCAATTTGGCCGGGTATGGCTACACCTTC
TRBJ2-7 TRBD2 TRBV19 NA CASIPAGGPGEQYF TGTGCCAGTATCCCGGCGGGGGGGCCGGGGGAGCAGTACTTC
TRBJ2-7 NA TRBV7-9 NA CASSLVWGASYEQYF TGTGCCAGCAGCTTAGTGTGGGGAGCCTCCTACGAGCAGTACTTC
TRBJ2-2 NA TRBV19 once CASSTTQNRAGTGELFF TGTGCCAGTAGTACAACCCAAAACAGGGCGGGCACCGGGGAGCTGTTTTTT
TRBJ1-2 NA TRBV6-6 NA CASSYTDNYGYTF TGTGCCAGCAGTTACACAGATAACTATGGCTACACCTTC
TRBJ1-1 TRBD1 TRBV6-1 NA CASRRQGNTEAFF TGTGCCAGCAGACGACAGGGGAACACTGAAGCTTTCTTT
TRBJ2-5 TRBD1 TRBV7-2 NA CASSLAQGQVETQYF TGTGCCAGCAGCTTAGCCCAGGGACAGGTAGAGACCCAGTACTTC
TRBJ1-4 TRBD1 TRBV29-1 NA CSGSGGAGEKLFF TGCAGCGGCTCAGGGGGCGCGGGGGAAAAACTGTTTTTT
TRBJ2-7 TRBD1 TRBV28 NA CASSPAGTGGYEQYF TGTGCCAGCAGTCCAGCTGGGACAGGGGGTTACGAGCAGTACTTC
TRBJ1-1 NA TRBV9 NA CASSVVAQGTEAFF TGTGCCAGCAGCGTAGTAGCACAGGGCACTGAAGCTTTCTTT
TRBJ2-1 TRBD1 TRBV7-9 NA CASSFAVGQGYNEQFF TGTGCCAGCAGCTTTGCCGTGGGACAGGGGTACAATGAGCAGTTCTTC
TRBJ1-2 TRBD1 TRBV29-1 NA CSGGQGYGYTF TGCAGCGGTGGACAGGGCTATGGCTACACCTTC
TRBJ2-7 NA TRBV18 NA CASSPGLDREQYF TGTGCCAGCTCACCCGGGTTGGATCGCGAGCAGTACTTC
TRBJ1-2 TRBD1 TRBV2 NA CASSANRGVGGYTF TGTGCCAGCAGCGCCAACAGGGGAGTGGGGGGCTACACCTTC
TRBJ1-2 NA TRBV9 many CASSVAAQSYGYTF TGTGCCAGCAGCGTAGCCGCACAGAGCTATGGCTACACCTTC
TRBJ2-4 NA TRBV11-2 NA CASSPRRNSQYF TGTGCCAGCAGCCCCAGGAGGAACAGTCAGTACTTC
TRBJ2-7 TRBD1 TRBV28 few CASSLSKGWDSSYEQYF TGTGCCAGCAGTTTATCGAAGGGATGGGACAGCTCCTACGAGCAGTACTTC
TRBJ1-2 NA TRBV5-4 few CASSQDHQGKNYGYTF TGTGCCAGCAGCCAAGACCATCAGGGGAAAAACTATGGCTACACCTTC
TRBJ2-3 NA TRBV7-3 NA CASSLGFRGSTDTQYF TGTGCCAGCAGCTTAGGGTTCCGGGGTAGCACAGATACGCAGTATTTT